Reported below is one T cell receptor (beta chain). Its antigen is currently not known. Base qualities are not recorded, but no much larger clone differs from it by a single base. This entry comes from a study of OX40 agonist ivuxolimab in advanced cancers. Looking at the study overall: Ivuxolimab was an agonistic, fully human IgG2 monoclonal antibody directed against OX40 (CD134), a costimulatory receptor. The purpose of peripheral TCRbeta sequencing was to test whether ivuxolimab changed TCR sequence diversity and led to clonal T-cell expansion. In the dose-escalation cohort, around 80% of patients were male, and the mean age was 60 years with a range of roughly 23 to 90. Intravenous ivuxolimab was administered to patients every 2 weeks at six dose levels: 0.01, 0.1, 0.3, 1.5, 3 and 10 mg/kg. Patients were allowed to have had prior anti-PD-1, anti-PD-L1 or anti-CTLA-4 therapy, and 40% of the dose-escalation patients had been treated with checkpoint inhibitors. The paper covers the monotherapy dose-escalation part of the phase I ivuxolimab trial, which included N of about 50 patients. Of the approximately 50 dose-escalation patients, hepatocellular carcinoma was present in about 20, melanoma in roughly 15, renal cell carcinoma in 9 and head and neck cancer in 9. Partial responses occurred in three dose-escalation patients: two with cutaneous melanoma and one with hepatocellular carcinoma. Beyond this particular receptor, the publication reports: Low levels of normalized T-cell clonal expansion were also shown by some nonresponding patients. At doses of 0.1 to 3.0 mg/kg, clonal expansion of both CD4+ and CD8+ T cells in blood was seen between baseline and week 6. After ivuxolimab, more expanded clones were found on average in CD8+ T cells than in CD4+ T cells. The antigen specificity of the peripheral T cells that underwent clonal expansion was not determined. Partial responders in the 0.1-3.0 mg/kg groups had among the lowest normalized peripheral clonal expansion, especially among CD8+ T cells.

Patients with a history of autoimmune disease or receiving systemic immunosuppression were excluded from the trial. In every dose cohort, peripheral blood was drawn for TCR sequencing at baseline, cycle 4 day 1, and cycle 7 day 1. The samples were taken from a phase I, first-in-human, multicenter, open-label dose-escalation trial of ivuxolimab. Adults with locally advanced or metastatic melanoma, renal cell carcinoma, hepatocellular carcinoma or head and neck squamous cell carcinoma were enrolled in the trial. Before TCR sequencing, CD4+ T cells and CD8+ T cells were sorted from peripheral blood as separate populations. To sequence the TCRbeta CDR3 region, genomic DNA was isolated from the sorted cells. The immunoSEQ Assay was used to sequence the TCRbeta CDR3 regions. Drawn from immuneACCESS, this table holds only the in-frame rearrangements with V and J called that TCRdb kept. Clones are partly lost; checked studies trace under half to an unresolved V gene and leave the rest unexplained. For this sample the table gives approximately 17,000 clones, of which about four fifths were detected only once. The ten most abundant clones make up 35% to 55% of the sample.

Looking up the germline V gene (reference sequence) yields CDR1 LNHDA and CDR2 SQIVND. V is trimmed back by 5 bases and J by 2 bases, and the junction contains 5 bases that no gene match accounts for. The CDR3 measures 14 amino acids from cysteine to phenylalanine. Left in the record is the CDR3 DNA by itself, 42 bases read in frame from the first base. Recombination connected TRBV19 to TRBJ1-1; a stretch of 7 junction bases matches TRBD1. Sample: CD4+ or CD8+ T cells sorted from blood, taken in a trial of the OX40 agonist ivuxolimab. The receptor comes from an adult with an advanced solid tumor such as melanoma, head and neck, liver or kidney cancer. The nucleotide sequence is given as TGTGCCAGTAGTCACGTAGGGGGCAACACTGAAGCTTTCTTT. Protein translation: CASSHVGGNTEAFF.